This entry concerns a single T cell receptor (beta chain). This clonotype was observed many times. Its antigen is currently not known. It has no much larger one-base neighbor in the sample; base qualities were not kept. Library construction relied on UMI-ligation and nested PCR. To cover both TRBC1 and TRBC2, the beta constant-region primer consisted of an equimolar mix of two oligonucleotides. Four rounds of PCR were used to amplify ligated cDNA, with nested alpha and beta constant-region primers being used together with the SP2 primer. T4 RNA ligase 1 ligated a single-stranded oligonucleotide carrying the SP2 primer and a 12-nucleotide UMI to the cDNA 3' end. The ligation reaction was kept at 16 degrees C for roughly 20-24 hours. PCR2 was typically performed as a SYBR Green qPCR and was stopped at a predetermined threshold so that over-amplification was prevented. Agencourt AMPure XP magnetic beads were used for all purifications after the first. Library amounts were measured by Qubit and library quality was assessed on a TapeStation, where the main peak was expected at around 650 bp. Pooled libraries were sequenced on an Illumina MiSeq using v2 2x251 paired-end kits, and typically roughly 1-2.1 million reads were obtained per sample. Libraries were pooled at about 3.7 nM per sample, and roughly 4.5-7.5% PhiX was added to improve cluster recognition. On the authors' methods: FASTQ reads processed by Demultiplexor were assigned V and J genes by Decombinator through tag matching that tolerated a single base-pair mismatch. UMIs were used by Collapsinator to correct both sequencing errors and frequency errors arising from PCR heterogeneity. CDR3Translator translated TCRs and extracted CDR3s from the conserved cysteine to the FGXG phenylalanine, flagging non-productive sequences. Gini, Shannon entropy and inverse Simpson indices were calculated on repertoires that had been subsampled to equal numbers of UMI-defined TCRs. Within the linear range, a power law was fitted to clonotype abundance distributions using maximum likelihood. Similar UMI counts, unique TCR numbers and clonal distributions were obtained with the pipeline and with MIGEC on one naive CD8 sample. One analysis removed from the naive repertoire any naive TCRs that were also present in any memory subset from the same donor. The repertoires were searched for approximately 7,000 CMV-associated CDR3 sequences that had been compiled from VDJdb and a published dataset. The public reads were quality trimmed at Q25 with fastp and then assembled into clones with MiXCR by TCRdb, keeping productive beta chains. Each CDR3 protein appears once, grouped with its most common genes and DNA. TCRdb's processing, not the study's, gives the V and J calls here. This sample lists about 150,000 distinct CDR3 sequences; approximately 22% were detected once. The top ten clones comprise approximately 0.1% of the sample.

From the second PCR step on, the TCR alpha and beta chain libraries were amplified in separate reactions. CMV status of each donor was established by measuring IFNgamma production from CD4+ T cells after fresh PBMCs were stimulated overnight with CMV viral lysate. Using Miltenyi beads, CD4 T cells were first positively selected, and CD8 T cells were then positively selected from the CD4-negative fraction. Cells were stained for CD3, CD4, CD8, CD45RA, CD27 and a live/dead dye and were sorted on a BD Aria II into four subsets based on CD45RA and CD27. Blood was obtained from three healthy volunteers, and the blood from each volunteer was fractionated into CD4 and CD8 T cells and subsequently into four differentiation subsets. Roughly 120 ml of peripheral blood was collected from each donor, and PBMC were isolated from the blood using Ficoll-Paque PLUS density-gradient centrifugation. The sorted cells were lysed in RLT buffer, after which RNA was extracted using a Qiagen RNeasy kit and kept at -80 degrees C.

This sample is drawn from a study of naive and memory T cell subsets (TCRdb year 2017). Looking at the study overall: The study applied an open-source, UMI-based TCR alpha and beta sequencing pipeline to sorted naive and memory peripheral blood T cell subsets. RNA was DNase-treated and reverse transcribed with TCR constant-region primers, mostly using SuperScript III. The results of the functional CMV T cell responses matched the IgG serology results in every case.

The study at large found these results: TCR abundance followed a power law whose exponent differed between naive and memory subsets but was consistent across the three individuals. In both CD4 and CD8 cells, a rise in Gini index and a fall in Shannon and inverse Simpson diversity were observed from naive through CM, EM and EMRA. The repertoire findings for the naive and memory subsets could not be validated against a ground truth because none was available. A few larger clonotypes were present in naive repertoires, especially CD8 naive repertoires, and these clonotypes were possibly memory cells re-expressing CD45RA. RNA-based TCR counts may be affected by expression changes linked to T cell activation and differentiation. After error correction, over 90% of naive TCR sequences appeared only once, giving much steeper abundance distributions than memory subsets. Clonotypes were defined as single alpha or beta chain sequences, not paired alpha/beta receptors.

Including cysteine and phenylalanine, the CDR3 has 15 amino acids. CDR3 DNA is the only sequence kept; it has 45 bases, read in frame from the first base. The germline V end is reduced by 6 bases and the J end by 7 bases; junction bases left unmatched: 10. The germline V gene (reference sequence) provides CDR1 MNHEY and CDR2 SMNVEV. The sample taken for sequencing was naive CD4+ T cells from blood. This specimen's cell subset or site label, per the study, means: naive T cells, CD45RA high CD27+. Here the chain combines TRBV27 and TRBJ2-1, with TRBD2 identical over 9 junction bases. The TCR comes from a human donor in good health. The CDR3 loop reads CASSGGLAGWNEQFF. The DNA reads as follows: TGTGCCAGCAGCGGAGGGCTAGCGGGATGGAATGAGCAGTTCTTC.